A single sample is the source of the 18 T cell receptor beta chains below, sequenced in a study of graft-versus-host responses after intestinal transplantation. Their antigens are not known. The table came from immunoSEQ multiplex PCR; TCRdb's copy has only in-frame clones and leaves some out. This sample has roughly 80,000 clones, with around 90% found just once. This specimen consisted of unstimulated CD8+ T cells sorted from spleen or lymph node cells, obtained before transplant. These receptor sequences come from a human donor who was the organ donor for an intestinal transplant.

CDR3 DNA: TGTGCCAGTAGTACCGCGCGGACAGGGGGAGAGACCCAGTACTTC. This translates into CASSTARTGGETQYF. This sequence joins TRBV19 and TRBJ2-5, with 10 bases aligning to TRBD1. CDR1 LNHDA and CDR2 SQIVND come from the germline V gene (reference sequence). V shed 4 bases and J 4 bases; nucleotides not matched to a gene: 6. CDR3 length: 15 residues.

The rearrangement uses TRBV7-9 and TRBJ2-7; possibly TRBD1 or TRBD2 for D (5 bases each). V lost 1 base and J 2 bases, leaving 15 bases between the germline ends. The germline V gene encodes CDR1 SEHNR and CDR2 FQNEAQ (reference sequence). The CDR3 is 16 residues long. CDR3 nucleotide sequence: TGTGCCAGCAGCTTAGGCTCTCAGGGAGACCCCTACGAGCAGTACTTC. Translated, it gives CASSLGSQGDPYEQYF.

The V gene is TRBV5-1, the J gene TRBJ1-1; D is unresolved. This CDR3 has 13 amino acids. Germline CDR1 is SGHRS and CDR2 is YFSETQ. V lost 0 bases, J lost 5 bases, and 8 bases lay in between. DNA of the CDR3: TGCGCCAGCAGCTTGGAGTGGTGGACTGAAGCTTTCTTT. Protein: CASSLEWWTEAFF.

The V call is TRBV10-3, the J call TRBJ1-2, with unresolved D. This CDR3 spans 16 amino acids. Germline lookup yields CDR1 ENHRY and CDR2 SYGVKD. Trimming pared 6 bases from V and 7 bases from J, leaving 24 bases between. CDR3 protein: CAISNPFLRGHFGYTF. CDR3 nucleotide sequence: TGTGCCATCAGCAACCCGTTTCTTCGAGGGCACTTTGGCTACACCTTC.

V is TRBV7-2 and J is TRBJ1-2; D remains unclear. CDR1 SGHTA and CDR2 FQGNSA come from the germline V gene. V lost 3 bases, J lost 7 bases, and 21 bases lay in between. The CDR3 totals 16 residues. CDR3 in amino acids: CASSLTPPQEGRGYTF. CDR3 DNA sequence: TGTGCCAGCAGCTTGACGCCCCCGCAGGAGGGTCGTGGCTACACCTTC.

The chain carries TRBV18 and TRBJ1-1; D gene ambiguous. CDR3 length: 12 amino acids. From germline, CDR1 is KGHSH and CDR2 LQKENI. Trimming cost V 3 bases and J 6 bases, with 8 bases left between them. The CDR3 reads CASSPGIAEAFF. The CDR3, as DNA: TGTGCCAGCTCACCTGGTATCGCTGAAGCTTTCTTT.

The chain recombines TRBV5-1 with TRBJ2-7; D is perhaps TRBD2 (5 bases). Germline V gene data show CDR1 as SGHRS and CDR2 as YFSETQ. The CDR3 loop spans 13 amino acids. Trimming left V 2 bases short and J 6 bases short, with 12 bases between. The CDR3 is CASSFPWAGEQYF. CDR3 in DNA: TGCGCCAGCAGCTTTCCCTGGGCGGGCGAGCAGTACTTC.

This chain uses TRBV2 with TRBJ2-5; 7 bases are a match to TRBD1. With V trimmed by 9 bases and J by 2 bases, 12 bases remained unmatched. CDR3 length: 15 amino acids. Germline V gene lookup returns CDR1 SNHLY and CDR2 FYNNEI. CDR3: CASFIGTDFQETQYF. In nucleotides, the CDR3 is TGTGCCAGTTTTATAGGGACAGACTTTCAAGAGACCCAGTACTTC.

This chain connects TRBV28 to TRBJ1-1; 9 positions match TRBD1. CDR1 MDHEN and CDR2 SYDVKM come from the germline V gene. This CDR3 is built from 12 residues. The V and J ends lost 11 bases and 3 bases, in that order; junction bases with no gene match: 4. The CDR3, as DNA: TGTGCCCGACAGGGGGGAGACACTGAAGCTTTCTTT. It codes for CARQGGDTEAFF.

V usage is TRBV6-1 and J usage is TRBJ2-1; D is unresolved. Trimming left V 6 bases short and J 6 bases short, with 15 bases between. Germline V lookup: CDR1 MNHNS, CDR2 SASEGT. The CDR3 spans 14 residues. The CDR3 region is CASSYQDALNEQFF. DNA of the CDR3: TGTGCCAGCAGCTACCAGGACGCCCTCAATGAGCAGTTCTTC.

This sequence joins TRBV18 and TRBJ1-3; the D is unclear. The CDR3 contains 16 residues. From germline, CDR1 is KGHSH and CDR2 LQKENI. The germline V and J ends were trimmed by 2 bases and 4 bases, with 15 bases remaining between them. CDR3 DNA sequence: TGTGCCAGCTCACCAATAGGCACCGAGATAGGAAACACCATATATTTT. This encodes CASSPIGTEIGNTIYF. Based on the CDR3 plus reference TRBV18 and TRBJ1-3, the full variable domain is NAGVMQNPRHLVRRRGQEARLRCSPMKGHSHVYWYRQLPEEGLKFMVYLQKENIIDESGMPKERFSAEFPKEGPSILRIQQVVRGDSAAYFCASSPIGTEIGNTIYFGEGSWLTVV.

The chain is built from TRBV5-1 and TRBJ1-6, with unresolved D. CDR3 length equals 15 residues. The germline V and J ends were trimmed by 2 bases and 8 bases, with 14 bases remaining between them. Germline lookup yields CDR1 SGHRS and CDR2 YFSETQ. CDR3 coding DNA: TGCGCCAGCAGCTTCCCGGGCGGTTCGGATTCACCCCTCCACTTT. Amino acid sequence: CASSFPGGSDSPLHF.

The CDR3 nucleotides are TGTGCCAGCAGCCAACCCCGGGGAGACACTGAAGCTTTCTTT. Its protein is CASSQPRGDTEAFF. This chain links TRBV4-2 with TRBJ1-1; D gene unclear. Germline values: CDR1 LGHNA, CDR2 YNFKEQ. There are 14 residues in the CDR3. Trimming took off 2 bases at V and 3 bases at J, with 10 bases between the two ends.

The chain combines TRBV6-6 with TRBJ2-1; D not certain. Looked up from germline, CDR1 is MNHNY and CDR2 is SVGAGI (reference sequence). V was pared by 6 bases and J by 7 bases, with 10 bases between. The CDR3 is 12 amino acids. CDR3: CASSPLGNEQFF. The CDR3 DNA reads as TGTGCCAGCAGCCCTTTGGGGAATGAGCAGTTCTTC.

The J gene is TRBJ2-1, the V gene TRBV27; TRBD2 matches 8 bases. The CDR3 covers 16 residues. CDR1 and CDR2 from the germline V gene are MNHEY and SMNVEV (reference sequence). After removal of 8 bases from V and 4 bases from J, the junction contained 13 bases not matched to a gene. This chain's CDR3 is CASGPLTSGYYNEQFF. In DNA form, the CDR3 reads TGTGCCAGCGGACCATTAACTAGCGGCTATTACAATGAGCAGTTCTTC.

CDR3 DNA sequence: TGTGCCAGCAGCCAGCTAGCGGGGGGCTTCGATGCTACAGATACGCAGTATTTT. It specifies CASSQLAGGFDATDTQYF. The rearrangement uses TRBV7-7 and TRBJ2-3; 11 bases are shared with TRBD2. The CDR3 has 18 residues. Trimming at V came to 5 bases and at J to 3 bases, leaving 13 bases not matched to a gene. The germline CDR1 and CDR2 sequences are SSHAT and FNYEAQ (reference sequence).

V usage is TRBV29-1 and J usage is TRBJ2-7; D uncertain. Germline V gene lookup returns CDR1 SQVTM and CDR2 ANQGSEA. The ends were cut back, 6 bases at V and 3 bases at J, with 9 bases in the middle. The CDR3 is 11 residues long. This CDR3 reads CSVSEYYEQYF. CDR3 coding DNA: TGCAGCGTATCAGAGTACTACGAGCAGTACTTC.

This clone was counted between two and nine times. This sequence joins TRBV6-1 and TRBJ2-1, with 13 bases lining up with TRBD2. From germline, CDR1 is MNHNS and CDR2 SASEGT. This CDR3 has 14 amino acids. V was pared by 4 bases and J by 6 bases, with 0 bases of the junction left unmatched. The CDR3 is CASSGLAGGNEQFF. CDR3 bases: TGTGCCAGCAGTGGACTAGCGGGGGGCAATGAGCAGTTCTTC.